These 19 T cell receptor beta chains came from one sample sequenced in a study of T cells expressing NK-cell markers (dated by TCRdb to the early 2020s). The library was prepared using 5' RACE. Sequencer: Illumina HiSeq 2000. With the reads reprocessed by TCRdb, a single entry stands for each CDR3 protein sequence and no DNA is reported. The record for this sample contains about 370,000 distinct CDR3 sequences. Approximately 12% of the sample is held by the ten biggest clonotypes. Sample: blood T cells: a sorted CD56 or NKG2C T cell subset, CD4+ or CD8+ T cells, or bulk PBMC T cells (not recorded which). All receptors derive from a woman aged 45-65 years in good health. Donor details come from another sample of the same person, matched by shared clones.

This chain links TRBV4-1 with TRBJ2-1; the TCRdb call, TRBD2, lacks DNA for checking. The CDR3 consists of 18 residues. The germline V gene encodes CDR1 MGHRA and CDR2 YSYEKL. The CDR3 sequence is CASSLGLAGSISYNEQFF.

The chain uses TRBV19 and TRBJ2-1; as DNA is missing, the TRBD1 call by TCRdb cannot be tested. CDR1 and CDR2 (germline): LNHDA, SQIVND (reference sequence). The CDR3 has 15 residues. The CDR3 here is CASSIRQGLRNEQFF.

The CDR3 loop reads CASSPVHLAGGPVEQFF. This sequence joins TRBV6-4 and TRBJ2-1; the TCRdb call, TRBD2, lacks DNA for checking. This CDR3 contains 17 residues. The germline V gene encodes CDR1 MRHNA and CDR2 SNTAGT.

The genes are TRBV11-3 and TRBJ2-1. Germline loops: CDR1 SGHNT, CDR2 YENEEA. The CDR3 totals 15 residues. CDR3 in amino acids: CASSYPGTPSNEQFF.

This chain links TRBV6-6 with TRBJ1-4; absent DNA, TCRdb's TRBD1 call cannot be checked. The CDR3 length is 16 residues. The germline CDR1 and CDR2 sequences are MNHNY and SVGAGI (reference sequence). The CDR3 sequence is CASSDRQGRGNEKLFF.

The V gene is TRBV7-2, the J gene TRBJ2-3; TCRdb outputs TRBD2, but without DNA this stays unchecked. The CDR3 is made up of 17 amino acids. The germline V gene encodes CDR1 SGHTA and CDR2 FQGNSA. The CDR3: CASSAQLAAKRTDTQYF.

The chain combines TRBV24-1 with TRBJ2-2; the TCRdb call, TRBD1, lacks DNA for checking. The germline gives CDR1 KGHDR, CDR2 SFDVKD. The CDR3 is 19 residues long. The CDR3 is CATSDRYARTGGNTGELFF.

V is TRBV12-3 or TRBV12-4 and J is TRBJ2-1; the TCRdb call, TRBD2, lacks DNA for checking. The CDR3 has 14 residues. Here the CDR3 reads CASVTSGDYNEQFF.

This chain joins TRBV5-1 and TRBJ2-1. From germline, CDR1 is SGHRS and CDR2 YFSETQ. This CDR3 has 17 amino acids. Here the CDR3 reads CASSWIMVGRTYNEQFF.

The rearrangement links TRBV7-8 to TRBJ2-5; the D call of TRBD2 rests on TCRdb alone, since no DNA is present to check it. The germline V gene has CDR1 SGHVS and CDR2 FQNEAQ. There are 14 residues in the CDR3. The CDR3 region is CAGQELASQETQYF.

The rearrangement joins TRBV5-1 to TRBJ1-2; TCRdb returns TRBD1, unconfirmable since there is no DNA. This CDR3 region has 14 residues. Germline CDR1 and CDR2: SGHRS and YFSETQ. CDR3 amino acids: CASSPLDRSYGYTF.

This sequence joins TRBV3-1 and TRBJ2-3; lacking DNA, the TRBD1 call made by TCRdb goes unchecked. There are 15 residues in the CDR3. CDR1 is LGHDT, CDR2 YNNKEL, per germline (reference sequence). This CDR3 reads CASSQQGASTDTQYF.

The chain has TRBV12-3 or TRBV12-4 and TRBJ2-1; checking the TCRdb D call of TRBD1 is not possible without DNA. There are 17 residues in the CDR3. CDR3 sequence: CASSLGQITGPYNEQFF.

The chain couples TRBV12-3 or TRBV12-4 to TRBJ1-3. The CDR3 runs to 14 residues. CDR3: CASSFLGPVNTIYF.

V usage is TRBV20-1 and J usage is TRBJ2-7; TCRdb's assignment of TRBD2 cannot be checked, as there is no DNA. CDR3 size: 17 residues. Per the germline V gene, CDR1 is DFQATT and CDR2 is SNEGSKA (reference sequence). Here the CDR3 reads CSARITSGRARGYEQYF.

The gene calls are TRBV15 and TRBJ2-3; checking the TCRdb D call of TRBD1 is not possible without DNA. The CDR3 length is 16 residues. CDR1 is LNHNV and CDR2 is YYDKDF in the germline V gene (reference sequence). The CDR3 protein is CATSRAPGTDIDTQYF.

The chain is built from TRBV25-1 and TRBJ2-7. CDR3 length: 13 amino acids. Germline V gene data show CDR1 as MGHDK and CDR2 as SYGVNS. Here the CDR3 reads CASTSREPYEQYF.

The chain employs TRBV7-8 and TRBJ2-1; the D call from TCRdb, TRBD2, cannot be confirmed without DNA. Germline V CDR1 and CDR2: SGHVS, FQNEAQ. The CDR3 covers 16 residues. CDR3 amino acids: CASSLRRTSGKDEQFF.

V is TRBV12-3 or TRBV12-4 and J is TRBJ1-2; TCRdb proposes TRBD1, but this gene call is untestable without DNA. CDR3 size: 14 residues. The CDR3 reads CASSSDTGRYGYTF.